This T cell receptor (beta chain) was identified in a study of T cells in Graves' hyperthyroidism and ophthalmopathy. General observations from the study: The model identified upcoming ophthalmopathy a median 6.5 months ahead of onset. Ophthalmopathy cases were set apart from stable hyperthyroidism by a 13 V-J model. Blood also held most thyroid clonotypes expanded beyond 0.001.

The investigators amplified TCR beta CDR3 regions from RNA transcripts. An initial round of RT-PCR targeting the TCR CDR3 relied on the HTBI primer set. TCRdb re-analysed the multiplex PCR reads in MiXCR, keeping a single row per CDR3 protein. The table has hundreds of thousands of distinct CDR3 sequences, nearly 20% seen once. Each diagnosis was grounded in clinical symptoms, serum thyroxine and TRAb, thyroid ultrasound, and orbital computed tomography. Trimming stripped 4 bases from V and 7 bases from J, with 10 bases between. The CDR3 extends over 12 amino acids. CDR1 is KGHSH, CDR2 LQKENI, per germline. As regards this clonotype: What it binds is unknown.

V gene TRBV18 combines with J gene TRBJ1-2; tentative D call: TRBD1 (6 bases). This sequence was found in a man aged 40-55 years with Graves' ophthalmopathy. Sequencing was done on a sample of blood. CDR3 sequence reads: CASSHREFGYTF. The CDR3 DNA follows: TGTGCCAGCTCACACAGGGAGTTTGGCTACACCTTC.